This T cell receptor (beta chain) is from a study of CD8+CD57+ T cells in acquired aplastic anemia. Study summary: Average DNA yield from sorted CD4+ and CD8+ cells was approximately 3 ug. Healthy donor CD4+ samples were sequenced to a depth that averaged around 11 million reads.

Broader study findings: Simpson's diversity of CD8+ cells was not significantly different in patients compared with controls.

This clonotype was found a few times. What it binds is unknown. The CDR3 extends over 15 amino acids. V gave up 0 bases and J gave up 7 bases; unmatched junction bases: 9. Germline CDR1 is LGHDT and CDR2 is YNNKEL (reference sequence). The use of genomic DNA as template underpinned the TCR beta VDJ and CDR3 profiling. TCRdb reprocessed the reads via MiXCR and lists one record per CDR3 protein. The data contain about 160,000 distinct CDR3 sequences, roughly 48% of them seen just once; the ten biggest clones take up around 0.96%. Sequencing used sorted CD4+, CD8+, or CD8+CD57+ T cells (not recorded which) from PBMCs. This clonotype was sampled from a human donor in good health. This chain uses TRBV3-1 with TRBJ2-7; 7 bases are a match to TRBD2. CDR3 DNA sequence: TGTGCCAGCAGCCAAGAAGGGACCTTAGCGGGTGAGCAGTACTTC. Protein product: CASSQEGTLAGEQYF.